The text below deals with one T cell receptor (beta chain). Germline V CDR1 and CDR2: SEHNR, FQNEAQ (reference sequence). Trimming at V came to 3 bases and at J to 6 bases, leaving 1 base not matched to a gene. This CDR3 is 14 amino acids long. The data derive from a study of shared clonotypes between healthy human individuals. Study-level background: With ages of 18 to 49, the donors were two women and a few men. Each donor's CD4 naive and CD4 memory cells filled three plates apiece, CD8 naive two, and CD8 memory one.

Sequencing was performed with immunoSEQ multiplex PCR; in TCRdb, only in-frame clones are kept and a portion is missing. The data show hundreds of thousands of clones, 74% seen once. V usage is TRBV7-9 and J usage is TRBJ2-7; TRBD2 matches 14 bases. This clonotype was obtained from a woman in her 30s in good health. The sample taken for sequencing was memory CD4+ T cells sorted from blood. Stated subset: CD45RA-negative fraction. CDR3 in amino acids: CASSFGTSGSEQYF. CDR3 sequence (DNA): TGTGCCAGCAGCTTTGGGACTAGCGGGAGCGAGCAGTACTTC.